What follows are 32 T cell receptor beta chains derived from one specimen sequenced in a study of cytomegalovirus exposure and HLA in healthy donors (dated by TCRdb to 2017 to 2019). Receptor libraries were prepared by the immunoSEQ multiplex PCR assay. For the multiplex PCR, a mixture combining 60 forward primers for TCR Vbeta segments and 13 reverse primers for TCR Jbeta segments was used. TCRdb carries this immuneACCESS record with in-frame sequences only. Its versions omit some clonotypes, under half of them owing to an unresolved V gene in the studies checked, with the rest unexplained. The sample yields 50,000 to 60,000 clones; roughly 81% were counted once. Together, the top ten hold around 2.5% of the sample. The sequencing sample was made of PBMCs. The receptor set was obtained from a middle-aged woman in good health and CMV-seropositive.

The rearrangement links TRBV30 to TRBJ1-2; tentatively, D is TRBD1 (5 bases). CDR3 length equals 14 residues. The germline V gene has CDR1 GTSNPN and CDR2 SVGIG (reference sequence). Trimming shortened V by 6 bases and J by 4 bases, and 18 bases separated the two germline ends. The CDR3 loop reads CACRRIQTAYGYTF. The CDR3 bases are TGTGCCTGCCGTCGGATCCAGACAGCCTATGGCTACACCTTC.

CDR3 in DNA: TGTGCCAGCTCACCGACCTCTAGCAATGAGCAGTTCTTC. Translating it yields CASSPTSSNEQFF. The chain has TRBV18 and TRBJ2-1; D gene ambiguous. The CDR3 length is 13 residues. Trimming left V 3 bases short and J 6 bases short, with 9 bases between. Per germline, CDR1 KGHSH and CDR2 LQKENI.

The V call is TRBV5-1, the J call TRBJ1-5, with 9 nucleotides matching TRBD1. V lost 5 bases to trimming and J lost 0 bases; unmatched junction nucleotides: 3. CDR3 length: 15 amino acids. The germline CDR1 and CDR2 sequences are SGHRS and YFSETQ. CDR3 residues: CASRRTGDSNQPQHF. The DNA of the CDR3 is TGCGCCAGCAGACGGACAGGGGATAGCAATCAGCCCCAGCATTTT.

V and J are TRBV7-2 and TRBJ2-1; no firm D call. CDR3 size: 12 residues. V was pared by 5 bases and J by 10 bases, with 12 bases between. Germline assignment: CDR1 SGHTA and CDR2 FQGNSA. The DNA for the CDR3 is TGTGCCAGCAGCGGAGCTGGTCGAGAGCAGTTCTTC. This codes for CASSGAGREQFF. The whole variable domain, remainder taken from reference TRBV7-2 and TRBJ2-1, is GAGVSQSPSNKVTEKGKDVELRCDPISGHTALYWYRQSLGQGLEFLIYFQGNSAPDKSGLPSDRFSAERTGGSVSTLTIQRTQQEDSAVYLCASSGAGREQFFGPGTRLTVL.

V gene TRBV30 combines with J gene TRBJ2-2; TRBD1 aligns across 7 bases. Trimming removed 4 bases from V and 3 bases from J; junction bases left unmatched: 8. This CDR3 is 15 amino acids long. The germline gives CDR1 GTSNPN, CDR2 SVGIG (reference sequence). CDR3 sequence: CAWKEQGVDTGELFF. In DNA, the CDR3 is TGTGCCTGGAAGGAGCAGGGGGTCGACACCGGGGAGCTGTTTTTT.

In its sample, this clone was seen a few times. The chain carries TRBV28 and TRBJ1-2; the D is unclear. The germline V and J ends were trimmed by 2 bases and 4 bases, with 8 bases remaining between them. This CDR3 is 13 amino acids long. The germline V gene encodes CDR1 MDHEN and CDR2 SYDVKM. DNA of the CDR3: TGTGCCAGCAGTTTACTGGAGAGCTATGGCTACACCTTC. As protein: CASSLLESYGYTF.

This chain links TRBV9 with TRBJ2-1, with a weak D call TRBD2 (5 bases). CDR1 and CDR2 (germline): SGDLS, YYNGEE. This CDR3 has 12 amino acids. Trimming shortened V by 0 bases and J by 10 bases, and 8 bases separated the two germline ends. As DNA, the CDR3 is TGTGCCAGCAGCGTAGAGCGAGGGGAGCAGTTCTTC. It translates to CASSVERGEQFF.

In its sample, this clone was seen once. In nucleotides, the CDR3 is TGTGCCAGCAGTGCCGGGACTTATGGCTACACCTTC. Translated: CASSAGTYGYTF. The chain is built from TRBV6-6 and TRBJ1-2; D might be TRBD1 (5 bases). Germline V gene data show CDR1 as MNHNY and CDR2 as SVGAGI (reference sequence). This CDR3 spans 12 amino acids. V was clipped by 5 bases and J by 5 bases, with 9 bases between them.

The V gene is TRBV9, the J gene TRBJ2-2; D ambiguous. Trimming left V 0 bases short and J 7 bases short, with 7 bases between. This CDR3 comprises 13 residues. The germline CDR1 and CDR2 sequences are SGDLS and YYNGEE. The CDR3 nucleotides are TGTGCCAGCAGCGTAGGCGAGTTCGGGGAGCTGTTTTTT. Translation gives CASSVGEFGELFF. Combining the CDR3 with reference TRBV9 and TRBJ2-2 gives the whole variable domain DSGVTQTPKHLITATGQRVTLRCSPRSGDLSVYWYQQSLDQGLQFLIQYYNGEERAKGNILERFSAQQFPDLHSELNLSSLELGDSALYFCASSVGEFGELFFGEGSRLTVL.

The chain carries TRBV19 and TRBJ2-1; 8 nucleotides agree with TRBD1. This CDR3 has 14 amino acids. V lost 10 bases to trimming and J lost 2 bases; unmatched junction nucleotides: 7. The V gene's germline CDR1 is LNHDA and CDR2 SQIVND (reference sequence). The CDR3 DNA follows: TGTGCCACTCCAAAGGACAGGGCCTACAATGAGCAGTTCTTC. It codes for CATPKDRAYNEQFF.

In its sample, this clone was seen a few times. The genes are TRBV6-1 and TRBJ2-1; no definite D call. V lost 2 bases, J lost 13 bases, and 15 bases lay in between. CDR3 length: 13 residues. CDR1 and CDR2 from the germline V gene are MNHNS and SASEGT. CDR3 loop: CASSESYAEPQFF. Here the CDR3 DNA reads TGTGCCAGCAGTGAATCCTACGCCGAACCCCAGTTCTTC.

The chain is built from TRBV2 and TRBJ1-2; the D gene is possibly TRBD1 (5 bases). Germline CDR1 is SNHLY and CDR2 is FYNNEI. The CDR3 is 15 amino acids. V dropped 6 bases and J dropped 2 bases, with 16 bases sitting between them. CDR3 amino acids: CASRLTIAGNYGYTF. CDR3 DNA sequence: TGTGCCAGCAGATTAACGATTGCAGGGAACTATGGCTACACCTTC.

The rearrangement uses TRBV5-8 and TRBJ1-6, with TRBD1 matching 9 bases. The germline V gene encodes CDR1 SGHTS and CDR2 YDEGEE. V shed 0 bases, J shed 10 bases, and the junction held 8 bases outside the gene matches. The CDR3 spans 16 residues. CDR3 DNA sequence: TGTGCCAGCAGCTTGGCCGTGGGACAGGGATCCTCACCCCTCCACTTT. As protein: CASSLAVGQGSSPLHF. The complete variable domain, with remaining parts taken from reference TRBV5-8 and TRBJ1-6, reads EAGVTQSPTHLIKTRGQQATLRCSPISGHTSVYWYQQALGLGLQFLLWYDEGEERNRGNFPPRFSGRQFPNYSSELNVNALELEDSALYLCASSLAVGQGSSPLHFGNGTRLTVT.

This clone was detected only once. The chain joins TRBV29-1 to TRBJ2-7, with TRBD2 matching over 13 bases. CDR3 length: 15 residues. Germline CDR1 and CDR2: SQVTM and ANQGSEA. The trim removed 5 bases at V and 2 bases at J, leaving 6 bases unmatched. The CDR3 DNA sequence: TGCAGCGTTTCCGGGACTAGCGGGATAACCTACGAGCAGTACTTC. Translated: CSVSGTSGITYEQYF.

This sequence joins TRBV5-4 and TRBJ1-2; no reliable D call. Between the trimmed V and J ends, which lost 2 bases and 4 bases, there was a span of 15 bases. Germline V gene lookup returns CDR1 SGHNT and CDR2 YYREEE (reference sequence). The CDR3 spans 15 residues. The CDR3: CASSFGGGIRYGYTF. The CDR3 DNA follows: TGTGCCAGCAGCTTTGGCGGCGGGATTCGCTATGGCTACACCTTC.

This chain joins TRBV9 and TRBJ1-1; TRBD1 is a possible D gene (5 bases). CDR1 is SGDLS, CDR2 YYNGEE, per germline. V was trimmed by 1 base and J by 5 bases, leaving 12 bases between them. The CDR3 runs to 14 residues. CDR3 sequence: CASSVRPGGTEAFF. CDR3 in DNA: TGTGCCAGCAGCGTAAGGCCGGGGGGAACTGAAGCTTTCTTT.

The chain is built from TRBV6-6 and TRBJ2-2; 8 nucleotides agree with TRBD2. The CDR3 sequence is 15 residues long. Germline values: CDR1 MNHNY, CDR2 SVGAGI (reference sequence). V trimming: 4 bases; J trimming: 1 base; junction bases outside the gene matches: 2. CDR3 nucleotide sequence: TGTGCCAGCAGTTGGGCGGGGGGGAACACCGGGGAGCTGTTTTTT. It codes for CASSWAGGNTGELFF.

V and J are TRBV7-9 and TRBJ2-7, with 7 bases that match TRBD1. CDR1 is SEHNR and CDR2 is FQNEAQ in the germline V gene (reference sequence). CDR3 length equals 15 residues. With 1 base clipped from V and 2 bases from J, the junction kept 5 bases outside the gene matches. The DNA of the CDR3 is TGTGCCAGCAGCTTAGGGACAGGTACCCCCTACGAGCAGTACTTC. Translating gives CASSLGTGTPYEQYF.

A single count supports this clone. The rearrangement joins TRBV28 to TRBJ2-7, with D possibly TRBD1 on 6 matching bases. The CDR3 consists of 14 residues. CDR1 is MDHEN, CDR2 SYDVKM, per germline. Trimming removed 10 bases from V and 0 bases from J, with 16 bases in between. The CDR3 sequence: CATFSPGHSYEQYF. CDR3 in DNA: TGTGCCACCTTTTCTCCGGGACACTCCTACGAGCAGTACTTC.

The chain recombines TRBV28 with TRBJ1-5; the D is unclear. This CDR3 comprises 13 residues. Germline V gene sequence: CDR1 MDHEN, CDR2 SYDVKM. With 3 bases removed from V and 4 bases from J, the gap between germline ends came to 7 bases. In DNA form, the CDR3 reads TGTGCCAGCAGTTTGCTCGGGAATCAGCCCCAGCATTTT. It translates to CASSLLGNQPQHF.

This clone was seen more than once but under ten times. This sequence joins TRBV7-2 and TRBJ2-2, with D unresolved. V gave up 4 bases and J gave up 6 bases, with 15 bases separating them. Germline V gene data show CDR1 as SGHTA and CDR2 as FQGNSA. The CDR3 loop spans 15 amino acids. CDR3 region: CASSSLDWSAGELFF. CDR3 sequence (DNA): TGTGCCAGCAGCTCCCTCGACTGGAGTGCCGGGGAGCTGTTTTTT.

V usage is TRBV4-3 and J usage is TRBJ1-5; 7 positions agree with TRBD1. Germline V gene sequence: CDR1 LGHNA, CDR2 YSLEER. The CDR3 covers 15 residues. The ends lost 1 base at V and 2 bases at J; junction bases unmatched: 2. The CDR3 spells CASSQGTGGNQPQHF. The CDR3 DNA reads TGCGCCAGCAGCCAAGGAACAGGGGGCAATCAGCCCCAGCATTTT.

The chain joins TRBV6-5 to TRBJ2-7; tentatively, D is TRBD2 (5 bases). The CDR3 consists of 14 residues. V dropped 7 bases and J dropped 3 bases, with 16 bases sitting between them. CDR1 is MNHEY, CDR2 SVGAGI, per germline. This CDR3 is CASKGGPVGYEQYF. The CDR3 DNA reads as TGTGCCAGCAAAGGAGGCCCCGTAGGCTACGAGCAGTACTTC.

The chain carries TRBV5-1 and TRBJ2-2, with 15 nucleotides matching TRBD2. V lost 3 bases, J lost 3 bases, and 0 bases stayed unmatched. The CDR3 runs 16 residues. From germline, CDR1 is SGHRS and CDR2 YFSETQ. The CDR3 nucleotides read TGCGCCAGCAGCTGGACTAGCGGGGGGGACACCGGGGAGCTGTTTTTT. Translated: CASSWTSGGDTGELFF.

The genes are TRBV29-1 and TRBJ2-7; 9 positions agree with TRBD1. Germline assignment: CDR1 SQVTM and CDR2 ANQGSEA. The CDR3 length is 13 residues. With V trimmed by 3 bases and J by 3 bases, 3 bases remained unmatched. CDR3 region: CSVDGDRDYEQYF. Here the CDR3 DNA reads TGCAGCGTTGACGGGGACAGGGACTACGAGCAGTACTTC.

The rearrangement joins TRBV11-2 to TRBJ2-7; 7 bases align to TRBD2. The CDR3 contains 16 residues. From germline, CDR1 is SGHAT and CDR2 FQNNGV. V trimming: 1 base; J trimming: 4 bases; junction bases outside the gene matches: 10. The DNA of the CDR3 is TGTGCCAGCAGCTTAGGGGCCCTGCGGGGGAAGTACGAGCAGTACTTC. Translated: CASSLGALRGKYEQYF.

The chain recombines TRBV7-5 with TRBJ2-7; the D call TRBD1 from the table was never checked on the DNA. TRBV7-5 is assigned pseudogene status. There are 14 residues in the CDR3. CDR3 sequence reads: CVRSARQRSYEQYF. The CDR3 DNA is TGTGTCAGAAGCGCGAGACAGAGGTCCTACGAGCAGTACTTC.

The chain carries TRBV27 and TRBJ1-1; D is unresolved. V was cut by 4 bases and J by 0 bases, with 9 bases left in between. Germline V gene lookup returns CDR1 MNHEY and CDR2 SMNVEV (reference sequence). This CDR3 comprises 14 residues. CDR3 bases: TGTGCCAGCAGTTCGAGATACCTGAACACTGAAGCTTTCTTT. Its protein is CASSSRYLNTEAFF.

The J gene is TRBJ2-2, the V gene TRBV30; the match to TRBD2 covers 7 bases. Germline CDR1 reads GTSNPN; CDR2 reads SVGIG (reference sequence). V lost 2 bases to trimming and J lost 2 bases; unmatched junction nucleotides: 5. The CDR3 runs to 15 residues. The CDR3 DNA sequence: TGTGCCTGGAGTCGCCTAGCGGTTAACACCGGGGAGCTGTTTTTT. This translates into CAWSRLAVNTGELFF.

This clone came up a few times. The chain is built from TRBV5-5 and TRBJ1-5, with D perhaps TRBD1 (5 bases). Germline assignment: CDR1 SGHKS and CDR2 YYEKEE (reference sequence). V dropped 1 base and J dropped 9 bases, with 11 bases sitting between them. The CDR3 spans 13 residues. The DNA of the CDR3 is TGTGCCAGCAGCTTGACGGGGGAGGGGCCCCAGCATTTT. Translation: CASSLTGEGPQHF.

In this sample, this clone turned up once. V is TRBV27 and J is TRBJ2-3, with TRBD1 identical over 9 bases. Germline V lookup: CDR1 MNHEY, CDR2 SMNVEV (reference sequence). This CDR3 is 19 amino acids long. V lost 7 bases and J lost 5; bases outside the gene matches: 22. CDR3 protein: CASTGAWGLGQGGGDTQYF. The CDR3 DNA sequence: TGTGCCAGCACAGGGGCGTGGGGCTTGGGACAGGGAGGAGGAGATACGCAGTATTTT.

V is TRBV30 and J is TRBJ2-5, with D possibly matching TRBD1 (6 bases). The V end lost 4 bases, the J end lost 1 base, and 10 bases lay between the germline ends. CDR1 GTSNPN and CDR2 SVGIG come from the germline V gene (reference sequence). This CDR3 region has 13 residues. In nucleotides, the CDR3 is TGTGCCTGGACCACGGACAGCCAAGAGACCCAGTACTTC. This encodes CAWTTDSQETQYF.